This TCR beta chain was identified during a study of identical twins (dated by TCRdb to 2015 to 2016). Describing the broader study: To test whether fetal clonotypes persist, the study used deep sequencing on TCR alpha and beta repertoires from monozygotic twins, unrelated adults of various ages, and cord blood. To rule out contamination, replicate twin experiments were performed at different times with different library preparation protocols. Beyond this particular receptor, the publication reports: Out-of-frame TCR alpha sharing in monozygotic twins was systematically underestimated by recombination models, whereas sharing between unrelated individuals was in agreement with the recombination models. A weaker excess of twin sharing was found in beta out-of-frame sequences because the signal-to-noise ratio was lowered by fewer shared sequences. Invariant T cells such as MAIT and iNKT could partly confound zero-insertion analyses, although diverse VJ usage argued against such confounding for most clonotypes. Compared with coincidental sharing between unrelated individuals, an excess of low generation-probability sequences was observed among out-of-frame TCR alpha sequences shared between twins. Fewer insertions were carried by abundant cord blood beta clonotypes, a similar but weaker trend appeared in young adult naive repertoires, and no such trend appeared in memory repertoires. Because the same donors could not be followed over many years, the conclusions depended on cross-sectional statistical analysis.

Reading the germline V gene gives CDR1 SGHRS and CDR2 YFSETQ. The CDR3 contains 15 residues, cysteine and phenylalanine counted. Just the 45-base CDR3 DNA is kept, in frame starting at base 1. V and J are truncated by 3 bases and 6 bases respectively, leaving an intervening sequence of 18 bases. Library preparation employed 5' RACE. Sequencing was performed on an Illumina HiSeq 2000. A universal primer binding site was added through template switching, and the final cDNA carried a unique molecular identifier so that TCR cDNA molecules could be counted accurately. Specific primers in the conserved constant-segment region were used to synthesize first-strand cDNA for the TCR alpha and beta chains. To control for contamination, each cDNA library was double barcoded with a SMART-Mk sample barcode plus Illumina barcodes. TruSeq adapter sequences, together with Illumina sample barcodes, were added in two successive PCR steps. Sequencing of the TCR alpha and beta cDNA libraries was done on the Illumina HiSeq platform using custom primers. Processing in the source paper ran as follows. MiGEC was used to process raw reads and extract unique molecular identifiers, and MiXCR was used to find CDR3 positions. For each individual, recombination models were inferred using an EM algorithm with the repgenHMM and IGoR tools. Shared clonotype analysis was performed with the tcR package in R, normalizing sharing by the product of cloneset sizes. To study raw recombination free of thymic and clonal selection effects, out-of-frame nonproductive sequences were analyzed. In TCRdb, the public reads were trimmed at Q25 with fastp and aligned with MiXCR, with productive beta chains retained. CDR3 protein duplicates are merged, each entry listing the most common genes and DNA. The V and J calls reflect TCRdb's pipeline rather than the authors' work. In all, the sample holds roughly 240,000 distinct CDR3 sequences, and about 7.3% of those were seen once. Of the sample, roughly 3.4% is held by the ten largest clones.

This clonotype has a handful of counts. What this receptor recognizes is not known. No much larger clone is present one base from it, and per-base qualities are unavailable. Only healthy Caucasian donors were included. The twin cohort comprised three pairs of female monozygotic twins, all aged roughly 18 to 30 years. Using Miltenyi CD45RO+ enrichment and human naive T-cell isolation kits, memory (CD45RO+) and naive T cells were isolated from PBMC. The data also belong to a second study, concerning yellow fever vaccine responses in identical twins. As that second paper reports: According to the authors, the vaccine-induced T cell response in identical twins seemed to be partly convergent and partly specific to each individual. Focusing on identical twins, the study followed the T cell clones that responded to the vaccine, and did so with precision.

Source material: memory (CD45RO+) T cells sorted from blood. The intended sense of this specimen's cell subset or site label: CD45RO+ enriched T cells. This sequence uses TRBV5-1 and TRBJ1-2; no D gene call is confident. This clonotype was obtained from a woman aged 18-30 years in good health. This receptor has the CDR3 CASSSAGIRRDGYTF. The sequenced DNA: TGCGCCAGCAGCTCGGCCGGGATCCGGCGTGATGGCTACACCTTC.